Shown below are 2 T cell receptor beta chains from a single sample sequenced in a study of neurological immune-mediated disorders. Time point reported: longitudinal time-point 3. TCRdb fed the 5' RACE reads into MiXCR, producing one record per CDR3 protein. The table has approximately 100,000 distinct CDR3 sequences, 10% to 13% seen once. Sample: PBMCs. These receptors were taken from a female donor with HTLV-1-associated myelopathy (HAM/TSP).

This clonotype was observed many times. The chain combines TRBV20-1 with TRBJ1-1; D might be TRBD1 (5 bases). In germline, CDR1 is DFQATT, CDR2 SNEGSKA (reference sequence). V was clipped by 6 bases and J by 13 bases, with 24 bases between them. This CDR3 spans 13 amino acids. The CDR3 sequence is CSAVNRQSALVFF. Written as DNA, the CDR3 is TGCAGTGCCGTTAATAGACAGTCGGCCCTTGTTTTCTTT.

This clonotype was counted ten times or more. CDR3 loop: CASSRDRLSSYEQYF. DNA for the CDR3: TGCGCCAGCAGCCGGGACAGACTTAGCTCCTACGAGCAGTACTTC. This chain joins TRBV5-1 and TRBJ2-7; 7 positions match TRBD1. V gave up 4 bases and J gave up 0 bases; unmatched junction bases: 7. The CDR3 runs 15 residues. Germline V gene lookup returns CDR1 SGHRS and CDR2 YFSETQ.